The entry below gives a single TCR beta chain sequence along with its context. Its antigen remains unknown. These data originate in a study of T cell responses to AZD1222 COVID-19 vaccine. Broader study findings: Possibly, clonal diversity was underestimated; donors were largely white British and included more females. Targeting of unmutated variant regions was reportedly seen in nearly half of spike-specific TCRs. Researchers took repertoire samples only after the peak T cell response had come. Across the whole spike, CD4 TCRs peaked at regions 160-218 and 743-854.

CDR3 length: 15 amino acids. The ends were cut back, 4 bases at V and 3 bases at J, with 15 bases in the middle. Per germline, CDR1 LNHDA and CDR2 SQIVND (reference sequence). TCRdb's copy holds only in-frame clones and misses some; the assay was immunoSEQ multiplex PCR. The sample lists about 180,000 clones, roughly nine tenths occurring once. The J gene is TRBJ1-2, the V gene TRBV19, with TRBD1 as a possible D gene (6 bases). The specimen was peripheral blood, collected on day 0 of AZD1222 vaccination. This TCR was recovered from an adult in good health. Here the CDR3 DNA reads TGTGCCAGTAGTAATACAGGGATCCTCCACTATGGCTACACCTTC. Its translation: CASSNTGILHYGYTF.